These 19 T cell receptor beta chains originate from one sample sequenced in a study of molecular identifiers for immune sequencing clone quantification. TCRdb redid the calling of the PCR reads with MiXCR, one entry per CDR3 protein. Of over 85,000 distinct CDR3 sequences in the sample, under 25% were seen once. The sample taken for sequencing was naive CD8+ T cells from blood, with Jurkat cell RNA spiked in. The subset: FACS-sorted CD8+CD4-CCR7+CD45RA+ naive T cells. These receptors all come from a human donor in good health. Some libraries in this study had Jurkat cell RNA spiked in.

With regard to this clonotype: A read error may explain this, as a much larger clone is one base away. The J gene is TRBJ2-1, the V gene TRBV4-3; D is unresolved. Trimming took 6 bases from V and 10 from J, leaving 10 bases between them. The CDR3 totals 11 residues. Germline CDR1 LGHNA, CDR2 YSLEER. The CDR3 region has the DNA TGCGCCAGCAGGAACGCCGGGGAGCAGTTCTTC. Translated, it gives CASRNAGEQFF.

With respect to this clonotype: This may be a read error, as it is one base from a much larger clone. The CDR3 DNA reads as TGTGCCGGCAGCCCGACGGACCTCAATGAGCAGTTCTTC. Protein product: CAGSPTDLNEQFF. This chain connects TRBV5-6 to TRBJ2-1; D not certain. There are 13 residues in the CDR3. In germline, CDR1 is SGHDT, CDR2 YYEEEE.

This clonotype has at least ten counts. The rearrangement uses TRBV4-3 and TRBJ2-7; the match to TRBD1 covers 9 bases. Germline lookup yields CDR1 LGHNA and CDR2 YSLEER. The CDR3 runs 14 residues. Trimming removed 4 bases from V and 4 bases from J; junction bases left unmatched: 5. CDR3 DNA sequence: TGCGCCAGCAGCCTCGAGGACAGGGGTTACGAGCAGTACTTC. Its translation is CASSLEDRGYEQYF.

The chain combines TRBV15 with TRBJ1-1; D is unclear. Between the trimmed V and J ends, which lost 10 bases and 0 bases, there was a span of 9 bases. This CDR3 contains 12 residues. Per germline, CDR1 LNHNV and CDR2 YYDKDF (reference sequence). CDR3 sequence: CASSDLNTEAFF. CDR3 nucleotide sequence: TGTGCCAGCTCCGATCTGAACACTGAAGCTTTCTTT.

This clonotype was picked up many times. Here the CDR3 reads CASSFGQGLFTEAFF. As DNA, the CDR3 is TGTGCCAGCAGTTTCGGGCAGGGGCTGTTCACTGAAGCTTTCTTT. The chain uses TRBV6-2 or TRBV6-3 and TRBJ1-1; D might be TRBD1 (6 bases). With 4 bases removed from V and 4 bases from J, the gap between germline ends came to 16 bases. This CDR3 is 15 amino acids long. Germline assignment: CDR1 MNHEY and CDR2 SVGEGT.

This clonotype was observed a handful of times. The V and J genes are TRBV5-1 and TRBJ2-3; a possible D gene is TRBD1 (5 bases). The V gene's germline CDR1 is SGHRS and CDR2 YFSETQ. Trimming removed 3 bases from V and 1 base from J, with 9 bases in between. This CDR3 is built from 14 residues. DNA of the CDR3: TGCGCCAGCAGCTCGGAACAGGGCACAGATACGCAGTATTTT. Protein sequence: CASSSEQGTDTQYF.

The chain is built from TRBV6-1 and TRBJ2-7; 9 nucleotides match TRBD1. The germline V gene has CDR1 MNHNS and CDR2 SASEGT. V lost 5 bases to trimming and J lost 3 bases; unmatched junction nucleotides: 5. This CDR3 comprises 14 residues. The CDR3 reads CASSHRGLSYEQYF. The DNA for the CDR3 is TGTGCCAGCAGTCACAGGGGGCTGAGCTACGAGCAGTACTTC.

This clonotype was counted between two and nine times. The CDR3 here is CASSLGWGEETQYF. CDR3 nucleotide sequence: TGTGCCAGCAGCTTAGGTTGGGGGGAAGAGACCCAGTACTTC. The V call is TRBV7-9, the J call TRBJ2-5, with D possibly TRBD2 on 6 matching bases. The CDR3 consists of 14 residues. Trimming stripped 1 base from V and 3 bases from J, with 9 bases between. In germline, CDR1 is SEHNR, CDR2 FQNEAQ (reference sequence).

This clonotype came up many times. The J gene is TRBJ1-1, the V gene TRBV10-3; TRBD1 aligns across 7 bases. Germline trimming cut 3 bases from V and 1 base from J; bases unmatched to any gene: 5. The CDR3 is 15 amino acids. Germline V CDR1 and CDR2: ENHRY, SYGVKD. This chain's CDR3 is CAISDRTGENTEAFF. The CDR3 coding sequence is TGTGCCATCAGTGATCGGACAGGAGAGAACACTGAAGCTTTCTTT.

This clonotype appeared a few times. This chain uses TRBV4-1 with TRBJ2-3; 9 bases fit TRBD2. This CDR3 region has 19 residues. J gave up 3 bases and V 1 base, and 14 bases lay outside the gene matches. The germline gives CDR1 MGHRA, CDR2 YSYEKL. The CDR3 is CASSQVWGAGGPGTDTQYF. The CDR3 region has the DNA TGCGCCAGCAGCCAAGTATGGGGGGCGGGAGGGCCGGGGACAGATACGCAGTATTTT.

Ten or more counts support this clonotype. V is TRBV13 and J is TRBJ2-1; possible D gene TRBD2, 6 bases. This CDR3 spans 16 amino acids. The germline gives CDR1 PRHDT, CDR2 FYEKMQ (reference sequence). Trimming left V 1 base short and J 10 bases short, with 20 bases between. CDR3 in amino acids: CASSLAVTSSAREQFF. The CDR3, as DNA: TGTGCCAGCAGCTTAGCCGTAACCTCTAGCGCTCGGGAGCAGTTCTTC.

This clonotype was seen many times. The J gene is TRBJ1-1, the V gene TRBV12-3 or TRBV12-4; TRBD1 might be the D (5 bases). CDR3 length equals 14 residues. Trimming took off 6 bases at V and 5 bases at J, with 16 bases between the two ends. DNA for the CDR3: TGTGCCAGCAGCTCAGGGTGGGGGTTGACTGAAGCTTTCTTT. It translates to CASSSGWGLTEAFF.

On this clonotype itself: This may stem from a read error, because a much larger clone lies one nucleotide away. This chain links TRBV6-1 with TRBJ1-1, with D possibly TRBD1 on 5 matching bases. The CDR3 spans 16 residues. Germline CDR1 is MNHNS and CDR2 is SASEGT. Deletions cut 6 bases from V and 6 bases from J, with 23 bases between. CDR3 DNA sequence: TGTGCCAGCAGCGACCTGCCAGGGACTCTGGACGCTGAAGCTTTCTTT. Translating gives CASSDLPGTLDAEAFF.

In its sample, this clonotype was seen many times. The rearrangement joins TRBV20-1 to TRBJ2-3; 7 bases line up with TRBD1. The V gene end was trimmed by 0 bases and the J gene end by 1 base; junction bases not matched to a gene: 4. The CDR3 is 15 residues long. Germline CDR1 and CDR2: DFQATT and SNEGSKA (reference sequence). The CDR3 region is CSARDLTGGTDTQYF. In nucleotides, the CDR3 is TGCAGTGCTAGAGATTTAACAGGGGGCACAGATACGCAGTATTTT.

V is TRBV12-3 or TRBV12-4 and J is TRBJ2-7, with TRBD2 identical over 8 bases. The V segment lost 5 bases and the J segment 5 bases; nucleotides outside the gene matches: 5. The CDR3 has 13 residues. As DNA, the CDR3 is TGTGCCAGCAGTCGCGGGGGGCTGGACGAGCAGTACTTC. It encodes CASSRGGLDEQYF.

This clonotype was seen ten or more times. This sequence joins TRBV9 and TRBJ1-3; D is perhaps TRBD1 (6 bases). With 0 bases removed from V and 0 bases from J, the gap between germline ends came to 10 bases. CDR1 and CDR2 from the germline V gene are SGDLS and YYNGEE. This CDR3 has 16 amino acids. The CDR3 DNA follows: TGTGCCAGCAGCGTAGGCTGGACAGACTCTGGAAACACCATATATTTT. This sequence encodes CASSVGWTDSGNTIYF.

J is TRBJ1-1 and V is TRBV4-3, with 7 bases fitting TRBD1. Trimming removed 0 bases from V and 4 bases from J; junction bases left unmatched: 5. Germline V gene data show CDR1 as LGHNA and CDR2 as YSLEER. The CDR3 runs to 15 residues. The CDR3 here is CASSQDDRVGTEAFF. Here the CDR3 DNA reads TGCGCCAGCAGCCAAGATGACAGGGTAGGCACTGAAGCTTTCTTT.

To note about this clonotype: A much larger clonotype is one base distant, so this may be a read error. This chain joins TRBV5-3 and TRBJ2-1; 11 bases match TRBD2. TRBV5-3 carries the ORF label, with uncertain function. This CDR3 region has 19 residues. In DNA, the CDR3 is TGTGCCAGCGGTACCGGGACTAGCGGTGTAAATCCTTGGGGCAATGAGCAGCTCTTC. It codes for CASGTGTSGVNPWGNEQLF.

Concerning this clonotype: This clone may be a read error of a much larger clone one base away. The chain uses TRBV25-1 and TRBJ1-6; D call uncertain. The CDR3 covers 16 residues. Looked up from germline, CDR1 is MGHDK and CDR2 is SYGVNS. The CDR3 spells CASSERRVQDNTPLHF. CDR3 sequence (DNA): TGTGCCAGCAGTGAAAGGAGGGTTCAGGATAATACACCCCTCCACTTT.